This TCR beta chain was captured in a study of T cells in Graves' hyperthyroidism and ophthalmopathy. TCR beta CDR3 regions were amplified from RNA transcripts. With the HTBI primer set, the TCR CDR3 went through a first round of RT-PCR. From the multiplex PCR reads, TCRdb called clonotypes with MiXCR, one entry per CDR3 protein. The sample lists more than 550,000 distinct CDR3 sequences, roughly a sixth occurring once. The sample holds many counts of this clonotype. The origin of this receptor is a man aged 50 to 59 with Graves' hyperthyroidism. Sequencing used blood.

The CDR3 region is CASSLNRGPQPQHF. For the CDR3, the DNA is TGTGCCAGCAGTTTGAACAGGGGCCCTCAGCCCCAGCATTTT. The chain links TRBV28 to TRBJ1-5; 7 nucleotides agree with TRBD1. CDR3 length: 14 amino acids. The V gene's germline CDR1 is MDHEN and CDR2 SYDVKM. V shed 3 bases and J 6 bases; nucleotides not matched to a gene: 5.